This TCR beta chain was documented in a study of T-cell reconstitution after alpha-beta-depleted transplantation in children. The CDR3 has 14 amino acids. Germline V CDR1 and CDR2: LNHDA, SQIVND (reference sequence). V shed 3 bases and J shed 4 bases, with 10 bases lying between them. A library of TCRbeta sequences, prepared with unique molecular identifiers, was generated. Via MiXCR, TCRdb re-called the PCR reads, giving one row per CDR3 protein. The sample includes 55,000 to 85,000 distinct CDR3 sequences, approximately 10% seen only once; the top ten take around 13%. The table lists this clonotype with a few counts.

The starting material was PBMCs, obtained before TCRalphabeta/CD19-depleted stem cell transplant. The TCR was taken from a boy younger than 18 with acute myeloid leukemia, due to receive a stem cell transplant. The V and J genes are TRBV19 and TRBJ1-5, with D unclear. The CDR3 nucleotides read TGTGCCAGTAGTATTCGGGCAGATAATCAGCCCCAGCATTTT. It yields the protein CASSIRADNQPQHF.